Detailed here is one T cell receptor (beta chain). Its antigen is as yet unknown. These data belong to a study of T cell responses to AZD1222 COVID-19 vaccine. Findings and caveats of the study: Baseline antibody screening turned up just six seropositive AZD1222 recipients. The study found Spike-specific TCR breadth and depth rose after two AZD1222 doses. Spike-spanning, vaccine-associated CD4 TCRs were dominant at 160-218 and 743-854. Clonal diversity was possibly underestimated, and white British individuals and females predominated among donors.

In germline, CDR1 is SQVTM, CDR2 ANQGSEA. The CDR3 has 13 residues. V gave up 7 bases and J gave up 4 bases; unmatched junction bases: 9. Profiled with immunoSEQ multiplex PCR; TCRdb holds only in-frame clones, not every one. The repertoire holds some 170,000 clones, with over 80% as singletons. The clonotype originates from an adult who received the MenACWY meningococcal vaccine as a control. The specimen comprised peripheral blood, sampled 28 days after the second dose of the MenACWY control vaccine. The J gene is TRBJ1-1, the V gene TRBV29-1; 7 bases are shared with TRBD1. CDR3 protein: CSAGDSPSTEAFF. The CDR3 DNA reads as TGCAGCGCAGGGGACAGTCCTAGCACTGAAGCTTTCTTT.